Below are 30 T cell receptor beta chains sequenced from a single sample in a study of T-cell memory formation after mild COVID-19 (dated by TCRdb to 2020 to 2022). Receptor libraries were prepared by 5' RACE. The sequencer listed for this sample is Illumina NovaSeq 6000. The public reads were reanalyzed by TCRdb: fastp trimming at Q25, MiXCR alignment, in-frame beta chains only. Rows are combined by CDR3 protein, so each entry shows the most common genes and DNA. Across this sample there are over 150,000 distinct CDR3 sequences, with around a fifth seen only once. The ten largest clones capture about 21% of the sample. The specimen was PBMCs or a T cell subset sorted from them (not recorded which). The receptor set was obtained from an adult woman who had mild COVID-19 (a few samples of this study predate the infection). The sample titles of this study are shuffled in the database, so cell type and time point are left out; the donor was told from shared clones.

Many counts were recorded for this clonotype. CDR3 protein: CSVGGRDYEQYF. CDR3 sequence (DNA): TGCAGCGTTGGTGGCAGGGACTACGAGCAGTACTTC. The V gene is TRBV29-1, the J gene TRBJ2-7, with D perhaps TRBD1 (5 bases). Trimming shortened V by 4 bases and J by 3 bases, and 10 bases separated the two germline ends. The CDR3 is 12 residues long. Germline V gives CDR1 SQVTM, CDR2 ANQGSEA.

The rearrangement uses TRBV10-3 and TRBJ1-5; D call uncertain. Germline CDR1 ENHRY, CDR2 SYGVKD. Trimming removed 0 bases at V and 0 bases at J, with 18 bases between. CDR3 length: 19 amino acids. The CDR3 bases are TGTGCCATCAGTGAGTCTAACACTCCGGGAACGAATAGCAATCAGCCCCAGCATTTT. It is translated as CAISESNTPGTNSNQPQHF.

The chain couples TRBV7-8 to TRBJ1-1; 7 bases map to TRBD1. Trimming took 6 bases from V and 0 from J; bases not matched to a gene: 13. Germline V gene sequence: CDR1 SGHVS, CDR2 FQNEAQ. This CDR3 is built from 17 residues. The CDR3 DNA reads as TGTGCCAGCAGACACCCACAGGGGAATCCTATGAACACTGAAGCTTTCTTT. This encodes CASRHPQGNPMNTEAFF.

This rearrangement joins TRBV4-2 to TRBJ2-2, with D perhaps being TRBD1 or TRBD2 (5 bases each). CDR3 size: 19 residues. Trimming left V 0 bases short and J 14 bases short, with 31 bases between. Germline CDR1 and CDR2: LGHNA and YNFKEQ. The CDR3 DNA reads TGTGCCAGCAGCCAAGATTTAGGAGGACTGCCCACCGGGGCGATGGAACTGTTTTTT. Translating it yields CASSQDLGGLPTGAMELFF.

The chain carries TRBV7-9 and TRBJ1-5; D is unresolved. This CDR3 contains 17 residues. CDR1 and CDR2 (germline): SEHNR, FQNEAQ (reference sequence). Trimming cost V 0 bases and J 4 bases, with 16 bases left between them. DNA for the CDR3: TGTGCCAGCAGCTTAGCGTACCCCACTGGGGTTAATCAGCCCCAGCATTTT. This sequence encodes CASSLAYPTGVNQPQHF.

This clonotype was observed a few times. Here the CDR3 DNA reads TGTGCCAGCAGCTTATCCGGCGCTCTAGCAGATACGCAGTATTTT. Residues: CASSLSGALADTQYF. The chain employs TRBV7-8 and TRBJ2-3; no reliable D call. Germline assignment: CDR1 SGHVS and CDR2 FQNEAQ. This CDR3 comprises 15 residues. The V gene lost 2 bases and the J gene lost 4 bases, with 13 bases spanning the gap.

In DNA form, the CDR3 reads TGCGCCAGCAGTCATGCAATGGAGCGGGGGGGCAACTACAATGAGCAGTTCTTC. This encodes CASSHAMERGGNYNEQFF. The chain has TRBV4-1 and TRBJ2-1; 10 nucleotides match TRBD2. Losses at the gene ends were 6 bases for V and 3 bases for J; bases not matched to a gene: 14. Per the germline V gene, CDR1 is MGHRA and CDR2 is YSYEKL. CDR3 length equals 18 residues.

This rearrangement joins TRBV7-2 to TRBJ2-5; the D call may be TRBD1 or TRBD2 (5 bases each). V lost 5 bases and J lost 7, with 20 bases in between. There are 15 residues in the CDR3. The germline CDR1 and CDR2 sequences are SGHTA and FQGNSA. The CDR3 coding sequence is TGTGCCAGCAGCCAATTACAGGACACTAGGCGGACCCAGTACTTC. Translation gives CASSQLQDTRRTQYF.

This clonotype came up a few times. CDR3 sequence reads: CSARDLIDTEAFF. The DNA of the CDR3 is TGCAGTGCTAGAGATCTGATAGACACTGAAGCTTTCTTT. The rearrangement uses TRBV20-1 and TRBJ1-1; no clear D gene. The CDR3 loop spans 13 amino acids. The germline CDR1 and CDR2 sequences are DFQATT and SNEGSKA (reference sequence). Trimming left V 0 bases short and J 3 bases short, with 8 bases between.

This clonotype was detected a few times. The chain has TRBV18 and TRBJ2-1, with 9 bases identical to TRBD1. CDR3 length: 15 residues. CDR1 and CDR2 from the germline V gene are KGHSH and LQKENI. V shed 6 bases and J 3 bases; nucleotides not matched to a gene: 6. In nucleotides, the CDR3 is TGTGCCAGCTCGCCGGACAGGGGTGACTACAATGAGCAGTTCTTC. It is translated as CASSPDRGDYNEQFF.

This chain links TRBV5-1 with TRBJ2-7; D is uncertain. Looked up from germline, CDR1 is SGHRS and CDR2 is YFSETQ. V shed 4 bases and J shed 2 bases, with 7 bases lying between them. This CDR3 comprises 12 residues. The CDR3 here is CASSGDTYEQYF. In DNA, the CDR3 is TGCGCCAGCAGCGGCGACACCTACGAGCAGTACTTC. Full variable domain (remainder filled in from reference TRBV5-1 and TRBJ2-7): KAGVTQTPRYLIKTRGQQVTLSCSPISGHRSVSWYQQTPGQGLQFLFEYFSETQRNKGNFPGRFSGRQFSNSRSEMNVSTLELGDSALYLCASSGDTYEQYFGPGTRLTVT.

The chain carries TRBV5-6 and TRBJ2-4; D may be TRBD2 (5 bases). CDR1 and CDR2 (germline): SGHDT, YYEEEE. Deletions cut 4 bases from V and 9 bases from J, with 14 bases between. The length of the CDR3 is 13 residues. In DNA form, the CDR3 reads TGTGCCAGCAGCCTCGGGGTCTCGGTCATTCAGTACTTC. Its protein is CASSLGVSVIQYF.

The rearrangement joins TRBV5-1 to TRBJ2-7; D unresolved. This CDR3 spans 11 amino acids. Germline V CDR1 and CDR2: SGHRS, YFSETQ. Trimming removed 4 bases from V and 7 bases from J, with 9 bases in between. CDR3 sequence: CASSELGEQYF. DNA for the CDR3: TGCGCCAGCAGCGAATTGGGGGAGCAGTACTTC.

The table lists this clonotype with a few counts. The rearrangement uses TRBV10-3 and TRBJ1-5; D not certain. The V end lost 3 bases, the J end lost 4 bases, and 7 bases lay between the germline ends. The CDR3 covers 13 residues. Looked up from germline, CDR1 is ENHRY and CDR2 is SYGVKD. The CDR3 sequence is CAISDSTNQPQHF. CDR3 bases: TGTGCCATCAGTGACAGTACAAATCAGCCCCAGCATTTT.

The CDR3 bases are TGTGCCAGCAGTGCCCCCCCGGAGCAGTACTTC. It translates to CASSAPPEQYF. V gene TRBV6-6 combines with J gene TRBJ2-7; no definite D call. Between the trimmed V and J ends, which lost 5 bases and 7 bases, there was a span of 9 bases. This CDR3 is 11 amino acids long. Germline loops: CDR1 MNHNY, CDR2 SVGAGI (reference sequence).

The rearrangement links TRBV4-1 to TRBJ1-5, with D unresolved. Trimming removed 4 bases from V and 5 bases from J, with 9 bases in between. This CDR3 has 13 amino acids. Germline CDR1 reads MGHRA; CDR2 reads YSYEKL. Here the CDR3 DNA reads TGCGCCAGCAGCCCAGAGAGAGATCAGCCCCAGCATTTT. Translation: CASSPERDQPQHF.

The chain recombines TRBV16 with TRBJ2-4; either TRBD1 or TRBD2 may supply D (5 bases each). V was trimmed by 2 bases and J by 7 bases, leaving 12 bases between them. CDR3 length: 14 amino acids. Germline CDR1 and CDR2: KGHSY and FQNENV. CDR3 nucleotides: TGTGCCAGCAGCCAAGGGGGTCAGGATAACATTCAGTACTTC. It specifies CASSQGGQDNIQYF.

The rearrangement uses TRBV11-2 and TRBJ2-7; D is unclear. Trimming took off 1 base at V and 0 bases at J, with 10 bases between the two ends. CDR3 length: 15 amino acids. Germline assignment: CDR1 SGHAT and CDR2 FQNNGV. The CDR3 spells CASSLGARSSYEQYF. The CDR3 DNA is TGTGCCAGCAGCTTAGGCGCAAGGAGCTCCTACGAGCAGTACTTC.

This clonotype was seen at least ten times. V usage is TRBV5-4 and J usage is TRBJ2-7; 10 bases agree with TRBD2. The CDR3 spans 15 residues. The J segment lost 2 bases and the V segment lost 4 bases, leaving 6 bases of the junction unmatched. From germline, CDR1 is SGHNT and CDR2 YYREEE (reference sequence). CDR3 residues: CASSNILAGAYEQYF. The CDR3 DNA reads TGTGCCAGCAGCAATATTCTAGCGGGGGCCTACGAGCAGTACTTC.

The chain links TRBV27 to TRBJ2-1, with 8 bases that match TRBD2. Trimming cost V 5 bases and J 2 bases; bases outside gene matches: 5. Germline CDR1 MNHEY, CDR2 SMNVEV (reference sequence). This CDR3 spans 15 amino acids. CDR3 nucleotide sequence: TGTGCCAGCAGTACCTCGGGGGGGCCCTACAATGAGCAGTTCTTC. Translation gives CASSTSGGPYNEQFF.

This chain links TRBV12-3 or TRBV12-4 with TRBJ2-2; weak D call: TRBD1 (6 bases). Trimming removed 7 bases from V and 0 bases from J, with 9 bases in between. The CDR3 has 14 residues. The CDR3 loop is CASNTGTNTGELFF. CDR3 nucleotides: TGTGCCAGCAATACAGGGACGAACACCGGGGAGCTGTTTTTT.

The chain couples TRBV6-2 or TRBV6-3 to TRBJ2-7, with D perhaps TRBD2 (5 bases). This CDR3 is built from 13 residues. V shed 5 bases and J shed 2 bases, with 10 bases lying between them. CDR1 is MNHEY, CDR2 SVGEGT, per germline. Here the CDR3 DNA reads TGTGCCAGCAGTACCGGACTGACCTACGAGCAGTACTTC. Translation gives CASSTGLTYEQYF.

This clonotype was seen at least ten times. The rearrangement links TRBV4-1 to TRBJ2-7; D is uncertain. This CDR3 is 13 amino acids long. CDR1 MGHRA and CDR2 YSYEKL come from the germline V gene. V was trimmed by 0 bases and J by 1 base, leaving 4 bases between them. The CDR3 loop reads CASSQDGSYEQYF. The CDR3 DNA reads as TGCGCCAGCAGCCAAGACGGTTCCTACGAGCAGTACTTC.

This clonotype was counted only a few times. The V and J genes are TRBV5-1 and TRBJ1-1; tentatively, D is TRBD1 (5 bases). Between the trimmed V and J ends, which lost 4 bases and 4 bases, there was a span of 14 bases. The CDR3 totals 14 residues. Germline V gene lookup returns CDR1 SGHRS and CDR2 YFSETQ. CDR3 protein: CASSQLGGGTEAFF. DNA for the CDR3: TGCGCCAGCAGCCAACTCGGGGGAGGCACTGAAGCTTTCTTT.

This clonotype occurred a few times. The chain combines TRBV5-1 with TRBJ1-6; possibly TRBD1 for D (5 bases). Trimming pared 7 bases from V and 7 bases from J, leaving 18 bases between. The germline V gene encodes CDR1 SGHRS and CDR2 YFSETQ. The CDR3 has 15 residues. The CDR3 reads CASRKTGASNSPLHF. CDR3 DNA sequence: TGCGCCAGCCGTAAAACCGGGGCCTCAAATTCACCCCTCCACTTT.

V and J are TRBV11-2 and TRBJ2-7; D unresolved. Trimming removed 5 bases at V and 7 bases at J, with 12 bases between. Germline V gene data show CDR1 as SGHAT and CDR2 as FQNNGV. The CDR3 spans 12 residues. The CDR3 DNA sequence: TGTGCCAGCAGCACAGACCTCGAGGAGCAGTACTTC. Amino acids: CASSTDLEEQYF.

This chain connects TRBV6-5 to TRBJ1-1, with D possibly being TRBD1 (5 bases). CDR3 length: 14 residues. Germline values: CDR1 MNHEY, CDR2 SVGAGI. With 6 bases removed from V and 5 bases from J, the gap between germline ends came to 16 bases. CDR3 bases: TGTGCCAGCAGCCCAGATGATGGGACGACTGAAGCTTTCTTT. This encodes CASSPDDGTTEAFF.

In this sample, this clonotype turned up once. The gene calls are TRBV3-1 and TRBJ1-1; 11 bases are a match to TRBD1. Germline-derived CDR1 and CDR2 are LGHDT and YNNKEL (reference sequence). Trimming took 4 bases from V and 4 from J; bases not matched to a gene: 5. The CDR3 loop spans 15 amino acids. The CDR3 DNA is TGTGCCAGCAGCCCAGGACAGGGGGCTGTCACTGAAGCTTTCTTT. It is translated as CASSPGQGAVTEAFF.

This clonotype has a handful of counts. V and J are TRBV5-1 and TRBJ2-1; 9 nucleotides align to TRBD2. Germline V CDR1 and CDR2: SGHRS, YFSETQ. The V and J ends lost 7 bases and 6 bases, in that order; junction bases with no gene match: 11. CDR3 size: 15 residues. The CDR3 spells CASGVRTSEPNEQFF. The DNA for the CDR3 is TGCGCCAGCGGGGTCCGGACTAGCGAGCCCAATGAGCAGTTCTTC.

CDR3 sequence: CASHTGTGYEQYF. As DNA, the CDR3 is TGTGCCAGCCATACCGGGACAGGGTACGAGCAGTACTTC. V usage is TRBV27 and J usage is TRBJ2-7; 9 nucleotides agree with TRBD1. Germline V CDR1 and CDR2: MNHEY, SMNVEV (reference sequence). This CDR3 spans 13 amino acids. Unmatched junction bases numbered 6, after V lost 8 bases and J lost 4 bases.